This T cell receptor (beta chain) was found in a study of blood T cell repertoires in COVID-19. Study summary: Whether acute or convalescent, the COVID-19 samples came from the United States, Italy and Spain. From T cells, B-cell-depleted T cells, or PBMCs came the material, which was cDNA or gDNA.

Germline CDR1 and CDR2: SGHTA and FQGNSA. J was trimmed by 2 bases and V by 5 bases; bases with no gene match: 5. This CDR3 contains 15 residues. The authors' processing: Scientists estimated how many nucleated cells there were by amplifying reference gene primers. TCRdb's table, derived via immunoSEQ multiplex PCR, lists solely in-frame clones and lacks some. V and J calls and clone size are given by that table; D and trimming were obtained from the DNA. The table includes roughly 100,000 clones, about 77% detected once. The specimen was peripheral blood. This TCR was recovered from a woman aged 80 or older with acute or convalescent COVID-19. The rearrangement links TRBV7-2 to TRBJ2-3; TRBD2 matches 9 bases. In DNA, the CDR3 is TGTGCCAGCAGCAAGAGCGGGGGGAACACAGATACGCAGTATTTT. Translated: CASSKSGGNTDTQYF.